This TCR beta chain emerged from a study of cytomegalovirus exposure and HLA in healthy donors. General study findings and limits: Cytomegalovirus-associated status was assigned to approximately 160 TCR beta chains.

The PCR was carried out with 60 Vbeta primers and 13 Jbeta primers. Using immunoSEQ multiplex PCR, the repertoire was profiled, and TCRdb retains in-frame clones only, with some absent. Among over 120,000 clones listed, 80% were seen once. Notes on this clone: The antigen remains undetermined.

Unmatched junction bases numbered 8, after V lost 0 bases and J lost 0 bases. This CDR3 comprises 17 residues. Germline-derived CDR1 and CDR2 are SGDLS and YYNGEE. The sample taken for sequencing was PBMCs. V and J are TRBV9 and TRBJ1-1, with 7 bases fitting TRBD1. This TCR came from a man in his forties or fifties in good health and CMV-seronegative. The CDR3: CASSVAGGGSLNTEAFF. The CDR3 coding sequence is TGTGCCAGCAGCGTAGCAGGGGGAGGATCTTTGAACACTGAAGCTTTCTTT.